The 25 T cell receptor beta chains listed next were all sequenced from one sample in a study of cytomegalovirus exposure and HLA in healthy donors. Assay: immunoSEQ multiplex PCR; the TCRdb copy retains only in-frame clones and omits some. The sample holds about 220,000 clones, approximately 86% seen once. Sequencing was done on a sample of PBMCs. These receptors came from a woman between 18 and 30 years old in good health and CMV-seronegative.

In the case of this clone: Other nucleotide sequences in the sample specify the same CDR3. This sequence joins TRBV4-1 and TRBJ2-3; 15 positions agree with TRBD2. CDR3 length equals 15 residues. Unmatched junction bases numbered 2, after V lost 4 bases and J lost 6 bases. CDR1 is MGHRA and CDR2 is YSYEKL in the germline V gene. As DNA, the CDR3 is TGCGCCAGCAGCCCGGGACTAGCGGGGGGCGATACGCAGTATTTT. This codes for CASSPGLAGGDTQYF.

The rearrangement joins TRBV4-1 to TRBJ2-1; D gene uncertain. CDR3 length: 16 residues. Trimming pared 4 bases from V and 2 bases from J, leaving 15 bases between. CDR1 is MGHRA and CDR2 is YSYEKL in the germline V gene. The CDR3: CASSLEDGYTYNEQFF. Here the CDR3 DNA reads TGCGCCAGCAGCCTAGAAGACGGGTACACCTACAATGAGCAGTTCTTC.

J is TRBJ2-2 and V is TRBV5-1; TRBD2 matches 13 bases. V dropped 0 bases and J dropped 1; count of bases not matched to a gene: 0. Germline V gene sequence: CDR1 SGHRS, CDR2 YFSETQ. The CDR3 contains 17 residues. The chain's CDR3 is CASSLGLAGGNTGELFF. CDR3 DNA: TGCGCCAGCAGCTTGGGACTAGCGGGAGGGAACACCGGGGAGCTGTTTTTT.

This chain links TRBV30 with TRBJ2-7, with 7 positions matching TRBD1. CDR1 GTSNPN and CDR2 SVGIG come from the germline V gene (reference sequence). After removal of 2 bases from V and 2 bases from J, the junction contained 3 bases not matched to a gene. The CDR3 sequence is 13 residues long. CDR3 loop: CAWSPGGAYEQYF. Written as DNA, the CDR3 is TGTGCCTGGAGTCCAGGGGGAGCCTACGAGCAGTACTTC.

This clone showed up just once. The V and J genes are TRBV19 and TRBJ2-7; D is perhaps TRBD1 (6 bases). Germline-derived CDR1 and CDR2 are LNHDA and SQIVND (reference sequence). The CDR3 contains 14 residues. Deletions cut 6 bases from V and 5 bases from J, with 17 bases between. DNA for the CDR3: TGTGCCAGTAGCGTTCTCCAGGGGACCAACGAGCAGTACTTC. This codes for CASSVLQGTNEQYF.

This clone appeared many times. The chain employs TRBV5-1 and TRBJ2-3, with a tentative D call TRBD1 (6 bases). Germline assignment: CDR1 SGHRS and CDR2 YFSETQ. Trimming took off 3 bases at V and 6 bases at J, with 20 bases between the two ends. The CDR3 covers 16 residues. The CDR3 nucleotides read TGCGCCAGCAGCTCTGAAGGGGACATGGAGTGGGATACGCAGTATTTT. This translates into CASSSEGDMEWDTQYF.

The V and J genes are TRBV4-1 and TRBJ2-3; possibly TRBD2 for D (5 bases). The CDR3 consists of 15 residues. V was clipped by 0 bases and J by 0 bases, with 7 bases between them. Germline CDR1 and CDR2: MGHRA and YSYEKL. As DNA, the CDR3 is TGCGCCAGCAGCCAAGATTGGACTAGCACAGATACGCAGTATTTT. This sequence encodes CASSQDWTSTDTQYF.

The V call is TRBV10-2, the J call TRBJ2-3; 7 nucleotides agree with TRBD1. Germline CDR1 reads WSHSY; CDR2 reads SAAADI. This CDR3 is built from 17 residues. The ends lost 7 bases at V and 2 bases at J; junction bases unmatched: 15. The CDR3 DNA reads TGCGCCAGCACAGTAACAGGCGAGGGGGCTCCCACAGATACGCAGTATTTT. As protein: CASTVTGEGAPTDTQYF.

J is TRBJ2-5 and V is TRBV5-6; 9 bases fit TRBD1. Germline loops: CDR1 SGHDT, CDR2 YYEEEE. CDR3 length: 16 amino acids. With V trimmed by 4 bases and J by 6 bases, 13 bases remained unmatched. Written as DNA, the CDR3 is TGTGCCAGCAGCCCCTGGCTCACAGGGGGCGCGAAGACCCAGTACTTC. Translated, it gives CASSPWLTGGAKTQYF.

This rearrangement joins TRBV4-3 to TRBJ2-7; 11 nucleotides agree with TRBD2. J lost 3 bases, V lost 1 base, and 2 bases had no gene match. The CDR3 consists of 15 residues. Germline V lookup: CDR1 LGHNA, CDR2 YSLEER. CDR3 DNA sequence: TGCGCCAGCAGCCAAGGGACTAGCGGGTTCTACGAGCAGTACTTC. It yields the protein CASSQGTSGFYEQYF.

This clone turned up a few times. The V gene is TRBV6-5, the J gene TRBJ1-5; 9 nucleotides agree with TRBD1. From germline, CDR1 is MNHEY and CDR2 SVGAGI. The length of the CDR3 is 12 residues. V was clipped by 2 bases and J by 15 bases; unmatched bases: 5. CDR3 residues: CASSYRGTGWHF. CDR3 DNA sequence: TGTGCCAGCAGTTACAGGGGGACAGGGTGGCATTTT.

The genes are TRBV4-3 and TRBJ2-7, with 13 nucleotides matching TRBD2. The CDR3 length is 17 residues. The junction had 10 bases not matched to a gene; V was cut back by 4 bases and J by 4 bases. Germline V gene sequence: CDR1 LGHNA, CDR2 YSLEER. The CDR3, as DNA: TGCGCCAGCAGCCCTACCAGGACTAGCGGGAGCGTATACGAGCAGTACTTC. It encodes CASSPTRTSGSVYEQYF.

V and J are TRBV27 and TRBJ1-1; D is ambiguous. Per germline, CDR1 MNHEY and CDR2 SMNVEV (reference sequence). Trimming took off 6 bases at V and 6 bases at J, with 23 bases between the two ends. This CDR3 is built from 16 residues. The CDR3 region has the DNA TGTGCCAGCAGCCCACCCCCAGGTCGTAAAATCTCTGAAGCTTTCTTT. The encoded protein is CASSPPPGRKISEAFF.

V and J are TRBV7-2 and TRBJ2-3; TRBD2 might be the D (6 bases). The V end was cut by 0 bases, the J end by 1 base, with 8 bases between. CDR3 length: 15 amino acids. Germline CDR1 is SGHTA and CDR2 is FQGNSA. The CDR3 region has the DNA TGTGCCAGCAGCTTAGCGCCTAGCGGCACAGATACGCAGTATTTT. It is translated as CASSLAPSGTDTQYF.

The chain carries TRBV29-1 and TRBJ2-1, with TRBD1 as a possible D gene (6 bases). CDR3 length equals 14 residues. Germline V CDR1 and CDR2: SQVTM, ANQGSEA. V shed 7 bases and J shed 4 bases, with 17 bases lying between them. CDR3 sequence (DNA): TGCAGCGCTGAGGACGGGACACGGTACAATGAGCAGTTCTTC. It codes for CSAEDGTRYNEQFF.

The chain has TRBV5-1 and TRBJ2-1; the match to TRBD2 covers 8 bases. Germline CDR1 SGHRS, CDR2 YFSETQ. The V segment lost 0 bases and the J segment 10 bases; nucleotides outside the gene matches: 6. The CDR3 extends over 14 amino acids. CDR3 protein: CASSLATSGGEQFF. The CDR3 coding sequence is TGCGCCAGCAGCTTGGCTACTAGCGGAGGAGAGCAGTTCTTC.

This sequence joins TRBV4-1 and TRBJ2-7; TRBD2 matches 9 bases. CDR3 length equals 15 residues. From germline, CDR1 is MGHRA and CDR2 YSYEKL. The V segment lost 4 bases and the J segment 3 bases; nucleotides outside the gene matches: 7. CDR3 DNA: TGCGCCAGCAGCCCCCTGCTAGCGGGGATCTACGAGCAGTACTTC. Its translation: CASSPLLAGIYEQYF.

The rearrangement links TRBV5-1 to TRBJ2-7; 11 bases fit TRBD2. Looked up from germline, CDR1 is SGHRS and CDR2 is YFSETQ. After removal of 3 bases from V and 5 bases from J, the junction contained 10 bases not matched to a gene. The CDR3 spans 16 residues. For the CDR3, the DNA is TGCGCCAGCAGCTCGATTAGCGGGAGGGCCGGCGACGAGCAGTACTTC. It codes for CASSSISGRAGDEQYF.

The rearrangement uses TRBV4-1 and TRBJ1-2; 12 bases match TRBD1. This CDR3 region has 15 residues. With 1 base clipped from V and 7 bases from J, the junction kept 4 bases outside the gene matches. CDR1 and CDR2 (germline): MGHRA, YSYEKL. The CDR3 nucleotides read TGCGCCAGCAGCCAAGGGGGACAGGGGGCTCGTGGCTACACCTTC. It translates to CASSQGGQGARGYTF.

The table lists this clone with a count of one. The CDR3 sequence: CASSDQGTSGRSYEQYF. The CDR3 DNA reads TGTGCCAGCAGTGATCAAGGGACTAGCGGGAGGTCGTACGAGCAGTACTTC. This sequence joins TRBV6-1 and TRBJ2-7; 15 bases map to TRBD2. The junction had 7 bases not matched to a gene; V was cut back by 3 bases and J by 4 bases. CDR3 length: 17 residues. In germline, CDR1 is MNHNS, CDR2 SASEGT.

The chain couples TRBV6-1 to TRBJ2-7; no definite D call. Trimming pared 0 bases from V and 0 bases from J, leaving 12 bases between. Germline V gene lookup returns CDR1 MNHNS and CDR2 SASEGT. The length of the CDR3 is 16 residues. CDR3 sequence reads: CASSEAFGWSSYEQYF. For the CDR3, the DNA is TGTGCCAGCAGTGAAGCGTTTGGGTGGAGCTCCTACGAGCAGTACTTC.

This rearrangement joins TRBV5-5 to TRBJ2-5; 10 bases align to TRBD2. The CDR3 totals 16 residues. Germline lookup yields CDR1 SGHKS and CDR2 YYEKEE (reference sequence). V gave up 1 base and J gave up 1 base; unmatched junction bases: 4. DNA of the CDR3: TGTGCCAGCAGCTTGAGGCTAGCGGGAGCCCAAGAGACCCAGTACTTC. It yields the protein CASSLRLAGAQETQYF.

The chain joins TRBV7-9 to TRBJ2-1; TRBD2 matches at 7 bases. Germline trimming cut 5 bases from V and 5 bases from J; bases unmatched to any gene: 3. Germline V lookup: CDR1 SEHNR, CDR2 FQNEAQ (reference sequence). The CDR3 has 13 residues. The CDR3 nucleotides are TGTGCCAGCAGCGTGGGAGGGGACAATGAGCAGTTCTTC. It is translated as CASSVGGDNEQFF.

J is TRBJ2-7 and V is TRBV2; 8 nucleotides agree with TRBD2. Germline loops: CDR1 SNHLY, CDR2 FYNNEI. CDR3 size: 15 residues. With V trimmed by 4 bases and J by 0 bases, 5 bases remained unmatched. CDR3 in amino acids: CASSVGGTSSYEQYF. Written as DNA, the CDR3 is TGTGCCAGCAGTGTGGGTGGGACTAGCTCCTACGAGCAGTACTTC.

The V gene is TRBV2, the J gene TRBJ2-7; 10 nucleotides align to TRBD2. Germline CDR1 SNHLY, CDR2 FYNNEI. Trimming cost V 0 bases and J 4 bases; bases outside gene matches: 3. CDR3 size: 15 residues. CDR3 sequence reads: CASSEARAGGYEQYF. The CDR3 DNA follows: TGTGCCAGCAGTGAAGCTAGAGCGGGAGGGTACGAGCAGTACTTC.